This is a list of T cell receptor beta chains from one sample in a study of CD8 T cells in ankylosing spondylitis. MiXCR was run by TCRdb on the 5' RACE reads, yielding one entry per CDR3 protein. The sample shows approximately 260,000 distinct CDR3 sequences, approximately 20% of them seen only once. The sample consisted of blood, either unsorted or a sorted T cell fraction (not recorded which). The receptors come from a male donor with ankylosing spondylitis or in good health (not recorded which). Both conserved end residues are part of each CDR3. The D gene is left open where the match is weak. Expanded clones get a size class; other rows say once, few or many, or leave the size out.

clone_size,j_call,v_call,d_call,cdr3_aa,cdr3_nt
NA,TRBJ2-7,TRBV20-1,TRBD2,CSARDPSGTRVAEQYF,TGCAGTGCTAGAGACCCTTCCGGGACTAGGGTCGCCGAGCAGTACTTC
few,TRBJ1-2,TRBV13,NA,CASSFDRNYGYTF,TGTGCCAGCAGCTTCGACAGAAACTATGGCTACACCTTC
many,TRBJ2-6,TRBV29-1,TRBD1,CSVGDRVTVLTF,TGCAGCGTTGGAGACAGGGTTACCGTCCTGACTTTC
NA,TRBJ2-3,TRBV12-3/TRBV12-4,TRBD2,CASTVSGSTDTQYF,TGTGCCAGCACCGTTAGCGGGAGCACAGATACGCAGTATTTT
NA,TRBJ1-2,TRBV12-3/TRBV12-4,NA,CASSLVGRGYTF,TGTGCCAGCAGTTTAGTCGGCAGGGGCTACACCTTC
NA,TRBJ2-2,TRBV13,NA,CASSLVGTVRTGELFF,TGTGCCAGCAGCTTAGTAGGGACGGTGCGGACCGGGGAGCTGTTTTTT
NA,TRBJ2-2,TRBV20-1,NA,CSARQIGGTGELFF,TGCAGTGCTAGACAGATTGGGGGCACCGGGGAGCTGTTTTTT
few,TRBJ2-5,TRBV4-3,TRBD1,CASSQGTGGGETQYF,TGCGCCAGCAGCCAAGGGACAGGGGGCGGCGAGACCCAGTACTTC
few,TRBJ2-6,TRBV4-1,NA,CASSQGKWDIGSSGANVLTF,TGCGCCAGCAGCCAAGGGAAATGGGACATCGGAAGCTCTGGGGCCAACGTCCTGACTTTC
NA,TRBJ2-1,TRBV12-3/TRBV12-4,NA,CASKAADYNEQFF,TGTGCCAGCAAAGCAGCAGACTACAATGAGCAGTTCTTC
NA,TRBJ1-1,TRBV15,NA,CATAPWGLTEAFF,TGTGCCACCGCGCCCTGGGGGCTCACTGAAGCTTTCTTT
few,TRBJ2-7,TRBV28,TRBD2,CASSRGLAEISYEQYF,TGTGCCAGCAGTCGCGGACTAGCGGAAATCTCCTACGAGCAGTACTTC
NA,TRBJ1-4,TRBV7-9,TRBD1,CASSLDQGAQREKLFF,TGTGCCAGCAGCTTAGACCAGGGGGCGCAGCGGGAAAAACTGTTTTTT
many,TRBJ2-3,TRBV6-5,NA,CASSYFKGLTDTQYF,TGTGCCAGCAGTTACTTTAAAGGCCTCACAGATACGCAGTATTTT
many,TRBJ2-2,TRBV11-2,NA,CASSLQHPGELFF,TGTGCCAGCAGCCTACAGCACCCCGGGGAGCTGTTTTTT
many,TRBJ2-3,TRBV29-1,TRBD1,CSVDLGQNTDTQYF,TGCAGCGTTGACCTGGGACAGAACACAGATACGCAGTATTTT
many,TRBJ2-7,TRBV5-1,NA,CASSLGRPYEQYF,TGCGCCAGCAGCTTAGGCAGGCCCTACGAGCAGTACTTC
NA,TRBJ2-1,TRBV2,NA,CASSVPSYNEQFF,TGTGCCAGCAGTGTGCCCTCCTACAATGAGCAGTTCTTC
NA,TRBJ2-3,TRBV7-2,NA,CASTTMIVSSTDTQYF,TGTGCCAGCACCACTATGATTGTCTCTAGCACAGATACGCAGTATTTT
few,TRBJ2-1,TRBV10-3,TRBD2,CAISEGKGGRAFNEQFF,TGTGCCATCAGTGAAGGGAAAGGCGGGAGGGCCTTCAATGAGCAGTTCTTC
few,TRBJ2-7,TRBV6-2/TRBV6-3,TRBD2,CASSKEREEQYF,TGTGCCAGCAGTAAAGAGCGGGAGGAGCAGTACTTC
many,TRBJ2-1,TRBV29-1,NA,CSVVGINEQFF,TGCAGCGTTGTTGGAATCAATGAGCAGTTCTTC
NA,TRBJ2-7,TRBV25-1,NA,CASSELGGYEQYF,TGTGCCAGCAGTGAACTCGGGGGCTACGAGCAGTACTTC
few,TRBJ1-1,TRBV6-5,NA,CASIWGNTEAFF,TGTGCCAGCATATGGGGGAACACTGAAGCTTTCTTT
NA,TRBJ2-3,TRBV7-6,TRBD2,CASSPGTSGAWVTDTQYF,TGTGCCAGCAGCCCGGGGACTAGCGGAGCTTGGGTCACAGATACGCAGTATTTT
NA,TRBJ2-1,TRBV4-2,NA,CASSPGPAEQFF,TGTGCCAGCAGCCCCGGCCCGGCCGAGCAGTTCTTC
many,TRBJ2-1,TRBV12-3/TRBV12-4,NA,CASSLAVNEQFF,TGTGCCAGCAGTTTAGCTGTAAATGAGCAGTTCTTC
NA,TRBJ2-1,TRBV7-8,TRBD2,CASSLYTSGRYNEQFF,TGTGCCAGCAGCTTATATACTAGCGGGAGATACAATGAGCAGTTCTTC